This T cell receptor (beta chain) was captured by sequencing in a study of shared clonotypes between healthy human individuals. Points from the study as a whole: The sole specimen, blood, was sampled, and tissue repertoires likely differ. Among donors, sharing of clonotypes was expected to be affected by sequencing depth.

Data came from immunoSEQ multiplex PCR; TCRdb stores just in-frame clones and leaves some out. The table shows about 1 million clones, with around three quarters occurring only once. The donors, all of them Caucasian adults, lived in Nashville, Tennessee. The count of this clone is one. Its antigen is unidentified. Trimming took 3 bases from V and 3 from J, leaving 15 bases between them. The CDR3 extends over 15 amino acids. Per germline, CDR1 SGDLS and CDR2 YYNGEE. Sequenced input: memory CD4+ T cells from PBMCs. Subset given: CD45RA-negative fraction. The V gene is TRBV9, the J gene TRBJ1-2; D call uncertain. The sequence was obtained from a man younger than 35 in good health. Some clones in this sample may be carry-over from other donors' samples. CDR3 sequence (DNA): TGTGCCAGCAGCGCCCTCTCGGTGGACTACTATGGCTACACCTTC. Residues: CASSALSVDYYGYTF.